This T cell receptor beta chain appears in the sequencing data of a study of identifying expanded T cells in peripheral blood. The assay was immunoSEQ multiplex PCR, and TCRdb's table has in-frame clones only and misses some. This sample has roughly 86,000 clones, with more than 75% found just once. About this clone itself: Its antigen is not known.

Whole-study results and caveats: Over around two and four weeks, about 15 and 19 clones changed, versus roughly 1.2 between replicates.

The TCR comes from a person between 18 and 69 years old in good health. The sample was blood.

CDR3 protein: CASSLAPLMYEQYF. CDR3 DNA: TGTGCCAGCAGCTTAGCCCCACTTATGTACGAGCAGTACTTC. V usage is TRBV7-2 and J usage is TRBJ2-7; D unresolved. V was cut by 0 bases and J by 4 bases, with 10 bases left in between. The CDR3 totals 14 residues. CDR1 is SGHTA and CDR2 is FQGNSA in the germline V gene.